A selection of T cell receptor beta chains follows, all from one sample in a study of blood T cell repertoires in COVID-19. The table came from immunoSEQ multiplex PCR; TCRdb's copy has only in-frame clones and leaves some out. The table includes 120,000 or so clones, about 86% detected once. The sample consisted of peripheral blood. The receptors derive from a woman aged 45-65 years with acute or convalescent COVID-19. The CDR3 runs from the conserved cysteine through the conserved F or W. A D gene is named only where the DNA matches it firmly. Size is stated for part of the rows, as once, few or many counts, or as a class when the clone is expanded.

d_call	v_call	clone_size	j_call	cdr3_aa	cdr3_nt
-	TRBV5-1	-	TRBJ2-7	CASRLGLSPYEQYF	TGCGCCAGCCGGTTGGGACTGTCGCCCTACGAGCAGTACTTC
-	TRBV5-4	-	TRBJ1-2	CASSLKTAPNYGYTF	TGTGCCAGCAGCTTGAAAACAGCTCCGAACTATGGCTACACCTTC
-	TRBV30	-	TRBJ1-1	CASPTLGDGAFF	TGTGCCTCTCCAACCTTGGGTGACGGGGCTTTCTTT
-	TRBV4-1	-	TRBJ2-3	CASSLRLADTQYF	TGCGCCAGCAGCCTTAGACTAGCAGATACGCAGTATTTT
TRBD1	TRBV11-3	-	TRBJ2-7	CASSLGTGSYEQYF	TGTGCCAGCAGCCTAGGGACAGGGTCCTACGAGCAGTACTTC
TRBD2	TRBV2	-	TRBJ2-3	CASSPTSGSTDTQYF	TGTGCCAGCAGTCCGACTAGCGGATCCACAGATACGCAGTATTTT
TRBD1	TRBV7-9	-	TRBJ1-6	CASSSTPRTGYSPLHF	TGTGCCAGCAGTTCAACCCCCCGGACAGGTTATTCACCCCTCCACTTT
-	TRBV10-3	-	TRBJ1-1	CAISESRTEAFF	TGTGCCATCAGTGAGTCGAGGACTGAAGCTTTCTTT
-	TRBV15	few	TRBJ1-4	CATSRVQGNNEKLFF	TGTGCCACCAGCAGAGTTCAGGGGAATAATGAAAAACTGTTTTTT
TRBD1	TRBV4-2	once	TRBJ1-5	CASSQETGEGNQPQHF	TGTGCCAGCAGCCAAGAGACAGGGGAAGGCAATCAGCCCCAGCATTTT
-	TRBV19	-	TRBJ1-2	CASSEQGPYGYTF	TGTGCCAGTAGCGAACAGGGTCCCTATGGCTACACCTTC
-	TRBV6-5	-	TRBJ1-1	CASSRAGYTEAFF	TGTGCCAGCAGTCGTGCAGGGTACACTGAAGCTTTCTTT
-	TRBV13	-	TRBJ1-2	CASSFARGRGYTF	TGTGCCAGCAGCTTTGCCAGGGGCCGTGGCTACACCTTC
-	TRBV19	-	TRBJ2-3	CASMASGATDTQYF	TGTGCCAGTATGGCCTCAGGGGCCACAGATACGCAGTATTTT
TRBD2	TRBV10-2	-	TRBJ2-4	CASSGASGGDRYF	TGCGCCAGCAGTGGTGCTAGCGGGGGGGATAGGTACTTC
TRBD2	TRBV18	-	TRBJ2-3	CASSPGLVADTQYF	TGTGCCAGCTCACCGGGACTAGTGGCAGATACGCAGTATTTT
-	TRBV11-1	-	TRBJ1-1	CASSKGPGTEAFF	TGTGCCAGCAGTAAGGGGCCGGGCACTGAAGCTTTCTTT
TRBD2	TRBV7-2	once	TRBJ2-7	CASRPKGLAHEQYF	TGTGCCAGCAGGCCTAAGGGACTAGCCCACGAGCAGTACTTC
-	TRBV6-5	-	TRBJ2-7	CASSRDSIEQYF	TGTGCCAGCAGTCGAGACAGTATCGAGCAGTACTTC
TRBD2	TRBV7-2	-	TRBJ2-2	CASSTRTRANTGELFF	TGTGCCAGCAGCACTCGGACTAGGGCCAACACCGGGGAGCTGTTTTTT
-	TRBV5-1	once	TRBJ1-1	CASSFQGSDTEAFF	TGCGCCAGCAGCTTTCAGGGTTCAGACACTGAAGCTTTCTTT
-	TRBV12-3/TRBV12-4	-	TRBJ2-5	CASSLPIQETQYF	TGTGCCAGCAGCTTACCAATCCAAGAGACCCAGTACTTC
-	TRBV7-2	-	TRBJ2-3	CASSLQSTDTQYF	TGTGCCAGCAGCTTACAGTCTACAGATACGCAGTATTTT
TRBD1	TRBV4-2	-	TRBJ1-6	CASSRDTGGNSPLHF	TGTGCCAGCAGCCGAGATACAGGGGGAAATTCACCCCTCCACTTT
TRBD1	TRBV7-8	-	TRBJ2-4	CASSSDPTGVGKNIQYF	TGTGCCAGCAGCTCTGATCCGACAGGGGTGGGCAAAAACATTCAGTACTTC
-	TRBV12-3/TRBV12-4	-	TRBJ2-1	CASEDSAEQFF	TGTGCCAGCGAGGATAGCGCCGAGCAGTTCTTC
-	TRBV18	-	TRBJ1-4	CASSPRVDEKLFF	TGTGCCAGCTCACCCCGAGTAGATGAAAAACTGTTTTTT